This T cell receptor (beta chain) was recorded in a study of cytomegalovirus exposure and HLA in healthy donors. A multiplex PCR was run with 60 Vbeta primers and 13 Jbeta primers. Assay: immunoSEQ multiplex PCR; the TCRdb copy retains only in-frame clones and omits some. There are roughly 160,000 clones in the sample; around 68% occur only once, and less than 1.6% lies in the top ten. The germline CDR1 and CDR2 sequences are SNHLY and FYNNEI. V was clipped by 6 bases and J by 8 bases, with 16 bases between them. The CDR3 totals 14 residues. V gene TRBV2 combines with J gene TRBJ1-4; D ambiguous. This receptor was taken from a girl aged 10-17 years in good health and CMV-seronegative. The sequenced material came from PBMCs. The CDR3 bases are TGTGCCAGCAGCGTGGGAGCGGCGAGGGAAAAACTGTTTTTT. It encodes CASSVGAAREKLFF.